This entry lists 25 T cell receptor beta chains sequenced from one sample in a study of tumor-infiltrating lymphocytes in oesophageal squamous cell carcinoma. TCRdb ran MiXCR on the PCR reads and lists one entry per CDR3 protein. This sample has about 25,000 distinct CDR3 sequences; more than 35% occur once, and the top ten carry 20% to 25%. The sample was esophageal tumor tissue. The receptor source for this set is a male donor with esophageal squamous cell carcinoma.

A few counts support this clonotype. Germline and junction disagree at one end, which may indicate a read error. The chain has TRBV11-2 and TRBJ2-7, with 8 bases aligning to TRBD1. The germline V gene encodes CDR1 SGHAT and CDR2 FQNNGV. This CDR3 has 14 amino acids. The CDR3, as DNA: TGTGCCAGCAGCCGACAGGGGAACACCGGGGAGCTGTACTTC. It codes for CASSRQGNTGELYF.

CDR3 nucleotides: TGTGCCAGCAGCGAATACAGGAACACTGAAGCTTTCTTT. Translation gives CASSEYRNTEAFF. V is TRBV7-6 and J is TRBJ1-1; the D is unclear. CDR3 length: 13 residues. V lost 5 bases and J 1 base, leaving 8 bases between the germline ends. CDR1 and CDR2 (germline): SGHVS, FNYEAQ. The variable domain in full, completed from reference TRBV7-6 and TRBJ1-1, reads GAGVSQSPRYKVTKRGQDVALRCDPISGHVSLYWYRQALGQGPEFLTYFNYEAQQDKSGLPNDRFSAERPEGSISTLTIQRTEQRDSAMYRCASSEYRNTEAFFGQGTRLTVV.

The gene calls are TRBV7-8 and TRBJ2-4, with D unclear. Germline assignment: CDR1 SGHVS and CDR2 FQNEAQ. The CDR3 has 14 amino acids. V lost 2 bases and J 13 bases, leaving 18 bases between the germline ends. Here the CDR3 DNA reads TGTGCCAGCAGCTTATCTTCAGATGCAGATACGCAGTACTTC. It specifies CASSLSSDADTQYF.

This clonotype was observed at least ten times. V is TRBV6-1 and J is TRBJ2-7; 7 nucleotides match TRBD1. CDR3 length: 15 amino acids. The trim removed 6 bases at V and 2 bases at J, leaving 10 bases unmatched. CDR1 MNHNS and CDR2 SASEGT come from the germline V gene. The CDR3 sequence: CASSRDRDVTYEQYF. CDR3 nucleotides: TGTGCCAGCAGCCGTGACAGGGATGTTACCTACGAGCAGTACTTC.

This clonotype has at least ten counts. V usage is TRBV12-3 or TRBV12-4 and J usage is TRBJ2-2; no definite D call. CDR3 length: 15 amino acids. Deletions cut 3 bases from V and 0 bases from J, with 8 bases between. The CDR3 bases are TGTGCCAGCAGTTTGGTCGACGCGAACACCGGGGAGCTGTTTTTT. Protein: CASSLVDANTGELFF.

Only a few counts were recorded for this clonotype. The CDR3 end shows no conserved phenylalanine or tryptophan, and so a read error is likely. The DNA is left out, because the CDR3 cannot be placed on it with certainty; the CDR3 is given as TCRdb lists it. The chain recombines TRBV7-9 with TRBJ2-6; TRBD2 is the table's D call, not checked against the DNA. Germline CDR1 is SEHNR and CDR2 is FQNEAQ (reference sequence). The CDR3 region is 16 residues in length, termini included. This CDR3 is CASSLGLTPDEQYFGA.

The chain joins TRBV7-9 to TRBJ1-1; D is unresolved. The CDR3 spans 14 residues. Trimming shortened V by 2 bases and J by 7 bases, and 14 bases separated the two germline ends. The germline CDR1 and CDR2 sequences are SEHNR and FQNEAQ (reference sequence). The CDR3 DNA sequence: TGTGCCAGCAGCTTAAGAAAGGGCGTTTTTGAAGCTTTCTTT. This codes for CASSLRKGVFEAFF.

The CDR3 loop is CASSSQLAGGGDTQYF. The CDR3 DNA reads as TGTGCCAGCAGCTCTCAGCTAGCGGGAGGGGGAGATACGCAGTATTTT. The rearrangement joins TRBV7-2 to TRBJ2-3; 12 bases map to TRBD2. This CDR3 comprises 16 residues. J gave up 5 bases and V 4 bases, and 7 bases lay outside the gene matches. CDR1 and CDR2 from the germline V gene are SGHTA and FQGNSA.

This clonotype was detected ten times or more. The chain recombines TRBV27 with TRBJ1-2, with no clear D. The germline V gene encodes CDR1 MNHEY and CDR2 SMNVEV (reference sequence). This CDR3 has 13 amino acids. V gave up 6 bases and J gave up 4 bases, with 12 bases separating them. CDR3 sequence (DNA): TGTGCCAGCAGATCCGGGCTGTTCTATGGCTACACCTTC. This gives the protein CASRSGLFYGYTF.

This clonotype was detected only once. The V and J genes are TRBV3-1 and TRBJ1-1; 7 positions agree with TRBD1. This CDR3 has 14 amino acids. CDR1 is LGHDT, CDR2 YNNKEL, per germline (reference sequence). Trimming at V came to 1 base and at J to 4 bases, leaving 3 bases not matched to a gene. As DNA, the CDR3 is TGTGCCAGCAGCCAAGTAGGGGGCCCCACTGAAGCTTTCTTT. Translated: CASSQVGGPTEAFF.

This chain connects TRBV6-2 or TRBV6-3 to TRBJ2-3, with unresolved D. The J call may be mistaken, given a closer DNA end match to TRBJ1-1. The V gene's germline CDR1 is MNHEY and CDR2 SVGEGT. This CDR3 is built from 13 residues. CDR3 DNA: TGTGCCAGCAGTTCCTCTGAGGGCACTGAAGCTTTCTTT. Protein product: CASSSSEGTEAFF.

This clonotype has a count of ten or more. CDR3 DNA: TGTGCCAGCAGCTATTCCGCCGCGGGGACCCAGTACTTC. This codes for CASSYSAAGTQYF. The rearrangement uses TRBV5-6 and TRBJ2-5; D possibly corresponds to TRBD2 (5 bases). With 3 bases removed from V and 7 bases from J, the gap between germline ends came to 13 bases. Germline V gene lookup returns CDR1 SGHDT and CDR2 YYEEEE. The CDR3 consists of 13 residues.

Many counts were recorded for this clonotype. The chain couples TRBV11-2 to TRBJ1-3; 9 nucleotides match TRBD1. The CDR3 consists of 16 residues. V lost 5 bases and J lost 1; bases outside the gene matches: 6. Germline V gene lookup returns CDR1 SGHAT and CDR2 FQNNGV. CDR3 amino acids: CASSPGDRASGNTIYF. The CDR3, as DNA: TGTGCCAGCAGCCCGGGGGACAGGGCGTCTGGAAACACCATATATTTT.

This clonotype was observed at least ten times. A much larger clone lies one base from this, so it may be a read error. This chain joins TRBV7-8 and TRBJ1-5, with 7 bases identical to TRBD1. This CDR3 contains 20 residues. From germline, CDR1 is SGHVS and CDR2 FQNEAQ. CDR3 bases: TGTGCCAGCAGCTTAGCGAGACAGGGCTTGGGGCATGGGTTCAATCAGCCCCGGCATTTT. It is translated as CASSLARQGLGHGFNQPRHF.

This clonotype occurred many times. The V gene is TRBV6-1, the J gene TRBJ2-4; tentative D call: TRBD2 (6 bases). Germline assignment: CDR1 MNHNS and CDR2 SASEGT. The CDR3 is made up of 17 amino acids. Between the trimmed V and J ends, which lost 5 bases and 0 bases, there was a span of 17 bases. The CDR3, as DNA: TGTGCCAGCAGTCCTAATGGGAGGCCCTCAGCCAAAAACATTCAGTACTTC. Encoded protein: CASSPNGRPSAKNIQYF.

This clonotype is medium-sized within its sample. The rearrangement joins TRBV12-3 or TRBV12-4 to TRBJ2-1, with TRBD1 as a possible D gene (7 bases). The CDR3 has 14 residues. Trimming stripped 6 bases from V and 6 bases from J, with 15 bases between. For the CDR3, the DNA is TGTGCCAGCAGCCCAGGGGGGTGGAGCAATGAGCAGTTCTTC. It translates to CASSPGGWSNEQFF.

On this clonotype: The CDR3 ends on some other residue instead of the conserved phenylalanine or tryptophan, so this is likely a read error. The DNA is left out, because the CDR3 cannot be placed on it with certainty; the CDR3 is given as TCRdb lists it. J is TRBJ2-3 and V is TRBV7-8; the table assigns TRBD1, which was not confirmed against the DNA. Ends included, the CDR3 has 16 residues. Germline V CDR1 and CDR2: SGHVS, FQNEAQ. CDR3: CASSRTGAGETQYFGP.

This clonotype was observed many times. The chain is built from TRBV12-3 or TRBV12-4 and TRBJ2-7, with 10 nucleotides matching TRBD2. The CDR3 is 14 amino acids. Trimming at V came to 3 bases and at J to 2 bases, leaving 1 base not matched to a gene. The CDR3 sequence: CASSFSGGAYEQYF. DNA for the CDR3: TGTGCCAGCAGTTTCAGCGGGGGGGCCTACGAGCAGTACTTC.

This clonotype was detected many times. One end of the junction is discordant with germline, which a read error may explain. V gene TRBV28 combines with J gene TRBJ2-7; D uncertain. The length of the CDR3 is 12 residues. Germline V gene lookup returns CDR1 MDHEN and CDR2 SYDVKM. The CDR3 nucleotides read TGTGCCAGCAGTTTTTTGAATTCACCCCTCCACTTC. Residues: CASSFLNSPLHF. The variable domain in full, with the rest retrieved from reference TRBV28 and TRBJ2-7, is DVKVTQSSRYLVKRTGEKVFLECVQDMDHENMFWYRQDPGLGLRLIYFSYDVKMKEKGDIPEGYSVSREKKERFSLILESASTNQTSMYLCASSFLNSPLHFGPGTRLTVT.

This clonotype was observed at least ten times. The rearrangement joins TRBV12-3 or TRBV12-4 to TRBJ2-7, with 8 bases identical to TRBD1. Trimming at V came to 4 bases and at J to 3 bases, leaving 5 bases not matched to a gene. This CDR3 is 14 amino acids long. The CDR3 is CASSSSTGDYEQYF. As DNA, the CDR3 is TGTGCCAGCAGTTCCTCGACAGGGGACTACGAGCAGTACTTC.

About this clonotype itself: Here the CDR3 omits its conserved ending phenylalanine or tryptophan, so a read error is the likely source. The rearrangement uses TRBV3-1 and TRBJ2-1; no reliable D call. The DNA end is a closer match to TRBJ2-7, so the J assignment may be wrong. The CDR3 is 12 residues long. In germline, CDR1 is LGHDT, CDR2 YNNKEL (reference sequence). CDR3 nucleotides: TGTGCCAGCAGCCAAGACTATTCGGAGCAGTACTCC. Residues: CASSQDYSEQYS.

This clonotype occurred a few times. The CDR3 spells CASSPRGHSQETQYF. The CDR3, as DNA: TGTGCCAGCAGCCCACGGGGACACTCCCAAGAGACCCAGTACTTC. This chain links TRBV9 with TRBJ2-5, with D possibly being TRBD1 (6 bases). Looked up from germline, CDR1 is SGDLS and CDR2 is YYNGEE. Trimming stripped 4 bases from V and 1 base from J, with 14 bases between. The CDR3 covers 15 residues. Looking up the rest from reference TRBV9 and TRBJ2-5 gives the full variable domain: DSGVTQTPKHLITATGQRVTLRCSPRSGDLSVYWYQQSLDQGLQFLIQYYNGEERAKGNILERFSAQQFPDLHSELNLSSLELGDSALYFCASSPRGHSQETQYFGPGTRLLVL.

The rearrangement joins TRBV28 to TRBJ1-2; no definite D call. This CDR3 region has 13 residues. The germline gives CDR1 MDHEN, CDR2 SYDVKM. V was cut by 4 bases and J by 2 bases, with 8 bases left in between. The CDR3 coding sequence is TGTGCCAGCAGTTGGACCGTGAACTATGGCTACACCTTC. This translates into CASSWTVNYGYTF.

The chain recombines TRBV19 with TRBJ2-3, with D tentatively TRBD1 (5 bases). The end of the DNA aligns better with TRBJ1-1, so the J call may be wrong. Germline CDR1 is LNHDA and CDR2 is SQIVND (reference sequence). The CDR3 has 14 amino acids. In nucleotides, the CDR3 is TGTGCCAGTAGCAACGGGGGTATGAACACTGAAGCTTTCTTT. Translation: CASSNGGMNTEAFF.

The rearrangement links TRBV7-3 to TRBJ2-1; D not resolved. The germline V gene has CDR1 SGHTA and CDR2 FQGTGA. The CDR3 extends over 15 amino acids. Trimming took 0 bases from V and 7 from J, leaving 13 bases between them. For the CDR3, the DNA is TGTGCCAGCAGCTTAACGGATTTGGACCCAAATGAGCAGTTCTTC. Translated, it gives CASSLTDLDPNEQFF. Together with reference TRBV7-3 and TRBJ2-1, the CDR3 gives the full variable domain: GAGVSQTPSNKVTEKGKYVELRCDPISGHTALYWYRQSLGQGPEFLIYFQGTGAADDSGLPNDRFFAVRPEGSVSTLKIQRTERGDSAVYLCASSLTDLDPNEQFFGPGTRLTVL.